One sample yielded the 3 T cell receptor beta chains listed below, sequenced in a study of metastatic and nonmetastatic thyroid tumors. TCRdb re-called the PCR reads via MiXCR. Altogether 25,000 to 30,000 clones are present, 4% to 5% being singletons, with the ten largest covering 21%. Until they underwent thyroid surgery, no patient had received any treatment. The sample was blood. Receptors were obtained from a female donor with papillary thyroid cancer or a benign thyroid nodule (not recorded which). Some clones in this sample may be carry-over from other donors' samples.

This clone came up a few times. The chain is built from TRBV2 and TRBJ1-1; D gene ambiguous. Trimming pared 2 bases from V and 1 base from J, leaving 5 bases between. Germline lookup yields CDR1 SNHLY and CDR2 FYNNEI. This CDR3 is 13 amino acids long. The CDR3 coding sequence is TGTGCCAGCAGTGAATGGGGGAACACTGAAGCTTTCTTT. It specifies CASSEWGNTEAFF.

The chain is built from TRBV20-1 and TRBJ2-7; D remains unclear. The V end was cut by 2 bases, the J end by 2 bases, with 10 bases between. In germline, CDR1 is DFQATT, CDR2 SNEGSKA (reference sequence). The CDR3 spans 13 residues. The CDR3 is CSARLDAAYEQYF. The CDR3 DNA follows: TGCAGTGCTAGATTGGACGCGGCCTACGAGCAGTACTTC.

Relative to its sample, this clone is medium-sized. This sequence joins TRBV27 and TRBJ1-5, with D hard to call. Germline assignment: CDR1 MNHEY and CDR2 SMNVEV (reference sequence). The CDR3 sequence is 14 residues long. The ends were cut back, 5 bases at V and 6 bases at J, with 14 bases in the middle. Here the CDR3 DNA reads TGTGCCAGCAGTCCGGACGGACCTTTTCAGCCCCAGCATTTT. This sequence encodes CASSPDGPFQPQHF.